This T cell receptor beta chain was sequenced for a study of blood T cells in healthy people across ages. Whole-study results and caveats: Older individuals had lower TCR beta diversity per million T cells (the decline was roughly linear). Researchers judged that diversity estimates from one million T cells fell short of true values. Diversity of TCR beta correlated strongly with naive T cell percentage.

Then a second PCR, running roughly 6 to 11 cycles, was carried out with a sample-barcoded 5' primer and a J-beta primer mix. TCRdb analysed the 5' RACE reads with MiXCR anew, one entry per CDR3 protein. The table records about a million distinct CDR3 sequences, roughly two fifths of them present only once. Healthy Caucasian individuals from Russia aged about 6 to 90 served as donors. This clonotype was counted only a few times. The antigen is unknown. This CDR3 is built from 15 residues. The germline CDR1 and CDR2 sequences are SEHNR and FQNEAQ (reference sequence). The V and J ends lost 4 bases and 5 bases, in that order; junction bases with no gene match: 3.

This clonotype was obtained from a man aged 18 to 35 in good health. The specimen sequenced was blood. The rearrangement joins TRBV7-9 to TRBJ1-6; TRBD1 agrees at 9 bases. The CDR3, as DNA: TGTGCCAGCAGCTCTGGACAGGGGCATAATTCACCCCTCCACTTT. Protein product: CASSSGQGHNSPLHF.